These 10 T cell receptor beta chains were all obtained from the same sample, sequenced in a study of blood T cells in healthy people across ages. A second PCR of roughly 7 to 11 cycles used a sample-barcoded 5' primer and a J-beta primer mix. TCRdb processed the 5' RACE reads anew with MiXCR; each CDR3 protein has one entry. The profile shows approximately 1.5 million distinct CDR3 sequences, roughly 43% of them singletons. The sequenced sample was blood. These receptors came from a woman between 18 and 29 years old in good health.

CDR3 region: CSASGMAALDEQFF. CDR3 DNA sequence: TGCAGTGCTAGTGGCATGGCGGCTCTTGATGAGCAGTTCTTC. This sequence joins TRBV20-1 and TRBJ2-1; unclear D gene. CDR1 DFQATT and CDR2 SNEGSKA come from the germline V gene (reference sequence). The germline V and J ends were trimmed by 3 bases and 8 bases, with 17 bases remaining between them. The CDR3 is 14 residues long.

J is TRBJ2-7 and V is TRBV4-1, with a weak D call TRBD1 (5 bases). V was pared by 1 base and J by 5 bases, with 12 bases between. Per germline, CDR1 MGHRA and CDR2 YSYEKL. The CDR3 sequence is 14 residues long. The CDR3 region is CASSQAWLGDEQYF. The CDR3 bases are TGCGCCAGCAGCCAAGCGTGGTTAGGGGACGAGCAGTACTTC.

This clonotype was counted between two and nine times. The J gene is TRBJ2-5, the V gene TRBV20-1, with 12 positions matching TRBD2. This CDR3 has 14 residues. J was trimmed by 11 bases and V by 3 bases; bases with no gene match: 10. Germline-derived CDR1 and CDR2 are DFQATT and SNEGSKA (reference sequence). The CDR3 region is CSASALAGGPRQYF. DNA for the CDR3: TGCAGTGCTAGTGCCCTAGCGGGAGGGCCGCGACAGTACTTC.

This clonotype occurred a few times. The genes are TRBV7-9 and TRBJ1-2; TRBD1 is a possible D gene (5 bases). Germline CDR1 SEHNR, CDR2 FQNEAQ (reference sequence). V shed 2 bases and J shed 2 bases, with 15 bases lying between them. The CDR3 is 16 residues long. The CDR3 sequence: CASSLRTGGANYGYTF. The CDR3 bases are TGTGCCAGCAGCTTACGAACAGGAGGGGCCAACTATGGCTACACCTTC.

The rearrangement links TRBV9 to TRBJ1-1; TRBD1 matches at 8 bases. The CDR3 spans 14 residues. Germline CDR1 and CDR2: SGDLS and YYNGEE. V shed 3 bases and J 4 bases; nucleotides not matched to a gene: 5. The CDR3 DNA is TGTGCCAGCAGCGCGCCGGACAGGGTCACTGAAGCTTTCTTT. Translating it yields CASSAPDRVTEAFF.

This clonotype has more than one count but fewer than ten. CDR3 coding DNA: TGTGCCAGCAGTGGGGACAGGGGGTTGGATGGCTACACCTTC. Encoded protein: CASSGDRGLDGYTF. The chain combines TRBV12-3 or TRBV12-4 with TRBJ1-2; 11 bases fit TRBD1. The V segment lost 5 bases and the J segment 6 bases; nucleotides outside the gene matches: 5. The CDR3 is 14 residues long.

Concerning this clonotype itself: Since a much larger clone is just one base distant, this may be a read error. The V gene is TRBV4-2, the J gene TRBJ2-7, with D unresolved. CDR3 length: 15 amino acids. The V end lost 2 bases, the J end lost 1 base, and 12 bases lay between the germline ends. Germline CDR1 and CDR2: LGHNA and YNFKEQ. The CDR3, as DNA: TGTGCCAGCAGCCAAACTCCGCCGCCTTCCTACGAGCAGTACTTC. This gives the protein CASSQTPPPSYEQYF.

V usage is TRBV28 and J usage is TRBJ1-2; the D gene is possibly TRBD1 (6 bases). Looked up from germline, CDR1 is MDHEN and CDR2 is SYDVKM. V was cut by 3 bases and J by 2 bases, with 13 bases left in between. There are 15 residues in the CDR3. This chain's CDR3 is CASSFSAGANYGYTF. The CDR3 nucleotides read TGTGCCAGCAGTTTTTCCGCAGGGGCGAACTATGGCTACACCTTC.

This clonotype was seen ten or more times. The junction and the germline gene differ at one end; a read error may be behind it. The chain recombines TRBV4-3 with TRBJ2-1; 8 nucleotides match TRBD2. The germline V gene has CDR1 LGHNA and CDR2 YSLEER. This CDR3 comprises 14 residues. Here the CDR3 DNA reads TGTGCCAGCAGTTCTCGACTAGCGAGGAATGAGCAGTTCTTC. Protein: CASSSRLARNEQFF.

J is TRBJ2-1 and V is TRBV5-1; TRBD2 agrees at 10 bases. Germline V gives CDR1 SGHRS, CDR2 YFSETQ. CDR3 length: 15 amino acids. Losses at the gene ends were 6 bases for V and 2 bases for J; bases not matched to a gene: 5. The CDR3 loop is CASNTSGVTYNEQFF. The DNA for the CDR3 is TGCGCCAGCAACACTAGCGGGGTGACCTACAATGAGCAGTTCTTC. The full variable domain, rest sourced from reference TRBV5-1 and TRBJ2-1, is KAGVTQTPRYLIKTRGQQVTLSCSPISGHRSVSWYQQTPGQGLQFLFEYFSETQRNKGNFPGRFSGRQFSNSRSEMNVSTLELGDSALYLCASNTSGVTYNEQFFGPGTRLTVL.